Listed below are T cell receptor beta chains from one sample, sequenced in a study of CDR3 diversity in severe acne. TCRdb itself ran the PCR reads through MiXCR, one entry per CDR3 protein. The profile shows about 90,000 distinct CDR3 sequences, around 47% of them singletons. Sequenced input: blood. The receptors were sampled from a male donor with severe acne vulgaris. Each CDR3 is given with its conserved first and last residue. Each record gives: J gene, clone size, V gene, D gene, CDR3 DNA, CDR3 protein. The D gene is left open where the match is weak. Where a row states a size, it is once, few, many or the class of an expanded clone; other rows omit it.

J: TRBJ2-7
size: -
V: TRBV7-9
D: TRBD2
DNA: TGTGCCAGCAGCTGGGGACTAGCGGGAGACTACGAGCAGTACTTC
CDR3: CASSWGLAGDYEQYF

J: TRBJ2-3
size: many
V: TRBV5-6
D: -
DNA: TGTGCCAGCAGCTTGTTGGGAAGCGGAAGCACAGATACGCAGTATTTT
CDR3: CASSLLGSGSTDTQYF

J: TRBJ1-6
size: many
V: TRBV20-1
D: -
DNA: TGCAGTGCCCCGACAGGCCCCCCGGAGAATTCACCCCTCCACTTT
CDR3: CSAPTGPPENSPLHF

J: TRBJ2-1
size: many
V: TRBV24-1
D: -
DNA: TGTGCCACCAGTGATTTTGAGGGGGGGTGGTACAATGAGCAGTTCTTC
CDR3: CATSDFEGGWYNEQFF

J: TRBJ2-3
size: many
V: TRBV20-1
D: -
DNA: TGCAGTGCTAGGGAGGTCCCTCAGGCAGATACGCAGTATTTT
CDR3: CSAREVPQADTQYF

J: TRBJ2-1
size: -
V: TRBV20-1
D: -
DNA: TGCAGTGCTAGAGAAAGTATGGGCCGAAACAACGAGCGGTTCTTC
CDR3: CSARESMGRNNERFF

J: TRBJ2-7
size: many
V: TRBV24-1
D: TRBD2
DNA: TGTGCCACCAGTGATTTCGGGACTAGCGGCACCTACGAGCAGTACTTC
CDR3: CATSDFGTSGTYEQYF

J: TRBJ2-3
size: -
V: TRBV20-1
D: TRBD2
DNA: TGCAGTGCTGCTCCGGGACTAGCGGGAACGACGACAGATACGCAGTATTTT
CDR3: CSAAPGLAGTTTDTQYF

J: TRBJ2-7
size: many
V: TRBV3-1
D: TRBD2
DNA: TGTGCCAGCAGCTCCCCCGGGACTAGCGGCCCCTACGAGCAGTACTTC
CDR3: CASSSPGTSGPYEQYF

J: TRBJ2-1
size: once
V: TRBV6-2/TRBV6-3
D: TRBD2
DNA: TGTGCCTCGCTACGGACTAGCGTGAGCTCCTACAATGAGCAGTTCTTC
CDR3: CASLRTSVSSYNEQFF

J: TRBJ1-1
size: -
V: TRBV7-3
D: -
DNA: TGTGCCAGCAGCTTGTGGGGGGCTTACACTGAAGCTTTCTTT
CDR3: CASSLWGAYTEAFF

J: TRBJ1-1
size: -
V: TRBV6-1
D: -
DNA: TGTGCCAGCAGGACGGGAAATTGGATTTCGGGGGGAATGAACACTGAAGCTTTCTTT
CDR3: CASRTGNWISGGMNTEAFF

J: TRBJ2-1
size: many
V: TRBV20-1
D: -
DNA: TGCAGTGCCCGACAGGGGTCGCGGGGGTGGGATGAGCAGTTCTTC
CDR3: CSARQGSRGWDEQFF

J: TRBJ2-7
size: -
V: TRBV12-3/TRBV12-4
D: TRBD1
DNA: TGTGCCAGCAGTAAGGGACAGGGGGCCCTACCCGAGCAGTACTTC
CDR3: CASSKGQGALPEQYF

J: TRBJ2-5
size: few
V: TRBV20-1
D: -
DNA: TGCAGTGCTAGAGGGGTGCCGAAGACCCAGTACTTC
CDR3: CSARGVPKTQYF

J: TRBJ1-1
size: -
V: TRBV12-3/TRBV12-4
D: -
DNA: TGTGCCAGCAGCTACCGACAGGCAACGAACACTGAAGCTTTCTTT
CDR3: CASSYRQATNTEAFF

J: TRBJ2-5
size: -
V: TRBV7-9
D: -
DNA: TGTGCCAGCAGCTTAGCGGGAGCTGTAAAGACCCAGTACTTC
CDR3: CASSLAGAVKTQYF

J: TRBJ2-3
size: -
V: TRBV11-1
D: TRBD2
DNA: TGTGCCAGCAGCCCTGGGACTAGCGGAAAACACACAGATACGCAGTATTTT
CDR3: CASSPGTSGKHTDTQYF

J: TRBJ2-5
size: -
V: TRBV18
D: TRBD1
DNA: TGTGCCAGCTCATCAAGTCGGGGACAGCAAGAGACCCAGTACTTC
CDR3: CASSSSRGQQETQYF

J: TRBJ1-3
size: -
V: TRBV20-1
D: -
DNA: TGCAGTGCTAGGCCCCTGGACACCATATATTTT
CDR3: CSARPLDTIYF

J: TRBJ2-7
size: -
V: TRBV20-1
D: TRBD2
DNA: TGCAGTGCTACCACCGGGGGGGCTGGTGGGGAGCAGTACTTC
CDR3: CSATTGGAGGEQYF

J: TRBJ1-6
size: -
V: TRBV10-3
D: -
DNA: TGTGCCATCAGTGACTCGGTCAGCTCCTATAATTCACCCCTCCACTTT
CDR3: CAISDSVSSYNSPLHF

J: TRBJ1-1
size: once
V: TRBV11-2
D: -
DNA: TGTGCCAGCAGCTTAGTTTTGAGCGGTGCAGCTTTCTTT
CDR3: CASSLVLSGAAFF

J: TRBJ1-5
size: -
V: TRBV7-3
D: -
DNA: TGTGCCAGCAGCCTCCGGGGCCGGAGCAATCAGCCCCAGCATTTT
CDR3: CASSLRGRSNQPQHF

J: TRBJ2-1
size: few
V: TRBV9
D: -
DNA: TGTGCCAGCAGCGTAGTATTCAATGAGCAGTTCTTC
CDR3: CASSVVFNEQFF

J: TRBJ2-3
size: many
V: TRBV5-4
D: TRBD1
DNA: TGTGCCAGCAGCTCCCCTCGGGACAGGGGGCGGACAGATACGCAGTATTTT
CDR3: CASSSPRDRGRTDTQYF